These T cell receptor beta chains were read from a single sample in a study of blood T cell repertoires in COVID-19. The data were produced by immunoSEQ multiplex PCR, yet TCRdb's version contains in-frame clones alone and is incomplete. The sample carries 200,000 to 250,000 clones, 90% recorded once. Source material: PBMCs or T cells enriched from blood (not recorded which). The receptor source for this set is a man aged 25-45 years who had been exposed to COVID-19. Each CDR3 is given with its conserved first and last residue. D genes are given only for firm matches. Size is omitted from some rows. Given values are once, few, many or a class for expanded clones.

CDR3aa: CATSRDGSQETQYF; j_gene: TRBJ2-5; d_gene: .; len: 14; v_gene: TRBV15; abundance: .
CDR3aa: CTSWGPQFF; j_gene: TRBJ2-1; d_gene: .; len: 9; v_gene: TRBV1; abundance: .
CDR3aa: CASSLSGPRDSPLHF; j_gene: TRBJ1-6; d_gene: .; len: 15; v_gene: TRBV19; abundance: .
CDR3aa: CASSPGTRGQTHTGELFF; j_gene: TRBJ2-2; d_gene: TRBD1; len: 18; v_gene: TRBV18; abundance: .
CDR3aa: CASSRGLAGGPEQYF; j_gene: TRBJ2-7; d_gene: TRBD2; len: 15; v_gene: TRBV3-1/TRBV3-2; abundance: .
CDR3aa: CASSPGTLPQLHATNEKLFF; j_gene: TRBJ1-4; d_gene: .; len: 20; v_gene: TRBV19; abundance: .
CDR3aa: CASSYSAAGNTIYF; j_gene: TRBJ1-3; d_gene: .; len: 14; v_gene: TRBV6-5; abundance: once
CDR3aa: CASSQGLSYEQYF; j_gene: TRBJ2-7; d_gene: .; len: 13; v_gene: TRBV14; abundance: once
CDR3aa: CASSQDFRTGTGAGELFF; j_gene: TRBJ2-2; d_gene: TRBD1; len: 18; v_gene: TRBV3-1/TRBV3-2; abundance: .
CDR3aa: CASSFRDRGRSPLHF; j_gene: TRBJ1-6; d_gene: TRBD1; len: 15; v_gene: TRBV7-3; abundance: .
CDR3aa: CASSQETWNSNQPQHF; j_gene: TRBJ1-5; d_gene: .; len: 16; v_gene: TRBV4-2; abundance: .
CDR3aa: CASSLASGGNTDTQYF; j_gene: TRBJ2-3; d_gene: TRBD2; len: 16; v_gene: TRBV7-2; abundance: .
CDR3aa: CASSLSGQVDEQFF; j_gene: TRBJ2-1; d_gene: TRBD1; len: 14; v_gene: TRBV7-3; abundance: .
CDR3aa: CASSLDPGANYGYTF; j_gene: TRBJ1-2; d_gene: .; len: 15; v_gene: TRBV5-5; abundance: .
CDR3aa: CATLQFRRGNEQFF; j_gene: TRBJ2-1; d_gene: .; len: 14; v_gene: TRBV10-3; abundance: .
CDR3aa: CATSRQRSTDTQYF; j_gene: TRBJ2-3; d_gene: .; len: 14; v_gene: TRBV15; abundance: once
CDR3aa: CAADVGQGSNQPQHF; j_gene: TRBJ1-5; d_gene: TRBD1; len: 15; v_gene: TRBV6-5; abundance: .
CDR3aa: CASSVPGQGVEKLFF; j_gene: TRBJ1-4; d_gene: TRBD1; len: 15; v_gene: TRBV5-1; abundance: .
CDR3aa: CASSPRAADQETQYF; j_gene: TRBJ2-5; d_gene: .; len: 15; v_gene: TRBV4-1; abundance: .
CDR3aa: CASSLAQGGSGELFF; j_gene: TRBJ2-2; d_gene: .; len: 15; v_gene: TRBV5-1; abundance: few
CDR3aa: CASSVGHRDQPQHF; j_gene: TRBJ1-5; d_gene: .; len: 14; v_gene: TRBV9; abundance: .
CDR3aa: CASSQSSAGLNYGYTF; j_gene: TRBJ1-2; d_gene: .; len: 16; v_gene: TRBV23-1; abundance: .
CDR3aa: CASSLVRSAGTSYEQYF; j_gene: TRBJ2-7; d_gene: TRBD2; len: 17; v_gene: TRBV11-2; abundance: .
CDR3aa: CASSPLIDRYTYNEQFF; j_gene: TRBJ2-1; d_gene: .; len: 17; v_gene: TRBV5-1; abundance: .
CDR3aa: CASSSSGGRNNSPLHF; j_gene: TRBJ1-6; d_gene: .; len: 16; v_gene: TRBV6-2/TRBV6-3; abundance: .
CDR3aa: CASSLGQGGYNEQFF; j_gene: TRBJ2-1; d_gene: .; len: 15; v_gene: TRBV7-2; abundance: .
CDR3aa: CASSPRVPFTEAFF; j_gene: TRBJ1-1; d_gene: .; len: 14; v_gene: TRBV5-1; abundance: once
CDR3aa: CASSEPSGGTDTQYF; j_gene: TRBJ2-3; d_gene: TRBD2; len: 15; v_gene: TRBV2; abundance: .
CDR3aa: CASGATVREKLFF; j_gene: TRBJ1-4; d_gene: .; len: 13; v_gene: TRBV21-1; abundance: .
CDR3aa: CASSGDRAYEQYF; j_gene: TRBJ2-7; d_gene: TRBD1; len: 13; v_gene: TRBV10-1; abundance: .
CDR3aa: CASSDGGTDTQYF; j_gene: TRBJ2-3; d_gene: TRBD2; len: 13; v_gene: TRBV2; abundance: many
CDR3aa: CASSPSTSGAVDTQYF; j_gene: TRBJ2-3; d_gene: TRBD2; len: 16; v_gene: TRBV5-1; abundance: few
CDR3aa: CASSPRQGFNSPLHF; j_gene: TRBJ1-6; d_gene: TRBD1; len: 15; v_gene: TRBV23-1; abundance: .
CDR3aa: CASSQEGGGAGANTGELFF; j_gene: TRBJ2-2; d_gene: .; len: 19; v_gene: TRBV4-1; abundance: .
CDR3aa: CASTASGYEQYF; j_gene: TRBJ2-7; d_gene: .; len: 12; v_gene: TRBV30; abundance: once
CDR3aa: CASSPRQGGQPQHF; j_gene: TRBJ1-5; d_gene: TRBD1; len: 14; v_gene: TRBV4-1; abundance: .
CDR3aa: CASKQERSGNTIYF; j_gene: TRBJ1-3; d_gene: .; len: 14; v_gene: TRBV2; abundance: .
CDR3aa: CASSPPYDWPRPQHF; j_gene: TRBJ1-5; d_gene: .; len: 15; v_gene: TRBV3-1/TRBV3-2; abundance: .
CDR3aa: CASSYSLSLNTIYF; j_gene: TRBJ1-3; d_gene: .; len: 14; v_gene: TRBV6-5; abundance: .
CDR3aa: CASSSARGDTLWKQYF; j_gene: TRBJ2-7; d_gene: .; len: 16; v_gene: TRBV27; abundance: .
CDR3aa: CASSQDPYNEQFF; j_gene: TRBJ2-1; d_gene: .; len: 13; v_gene: TRBV3-1/TRBV3-2; abundance: few
CDR3aa: CASSQSITGLAGPSSYNEQFF; j_gene: TRBJ2-1; d_gene: TRBD2; len: 21; v_gene: TRBV23-1; abundance: .